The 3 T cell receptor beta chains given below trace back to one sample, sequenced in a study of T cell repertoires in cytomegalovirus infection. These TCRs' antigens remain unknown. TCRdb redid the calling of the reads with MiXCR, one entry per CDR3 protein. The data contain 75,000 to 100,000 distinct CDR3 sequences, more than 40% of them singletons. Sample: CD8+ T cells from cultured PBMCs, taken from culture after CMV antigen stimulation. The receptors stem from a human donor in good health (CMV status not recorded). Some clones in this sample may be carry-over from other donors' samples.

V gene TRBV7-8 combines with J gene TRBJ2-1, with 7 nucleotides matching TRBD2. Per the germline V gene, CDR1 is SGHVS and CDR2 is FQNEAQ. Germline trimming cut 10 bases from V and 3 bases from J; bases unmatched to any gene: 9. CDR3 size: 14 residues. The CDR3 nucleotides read TGTGCCACCCGGGCTAGCGGTTACTACAATGAGCAGTTCTTC. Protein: CATRASGYYNEQFF.

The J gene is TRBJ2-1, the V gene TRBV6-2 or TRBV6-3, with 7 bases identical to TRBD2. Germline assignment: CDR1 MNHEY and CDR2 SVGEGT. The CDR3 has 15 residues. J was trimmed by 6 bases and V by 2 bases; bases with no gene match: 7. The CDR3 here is CASSYRAGLSNEQFF. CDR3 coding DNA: TGTGCCAGCAGTTACCGAGCGGGACTAAGCAATGAGCAGTTCTTC.

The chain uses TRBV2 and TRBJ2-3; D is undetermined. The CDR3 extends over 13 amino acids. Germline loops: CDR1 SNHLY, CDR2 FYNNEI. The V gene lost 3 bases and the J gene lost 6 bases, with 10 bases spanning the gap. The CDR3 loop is CASSDPPHDTQYF. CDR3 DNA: TGTGCCAGCAGTGACCCCCCCCACGATACGCAGTATTTT. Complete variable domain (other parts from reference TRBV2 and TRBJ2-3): EPEVTQTPSHQVTQMGQEVILRCVPISNHLYFYWYRQILGQKVEFLVSFYNNEISEKSEIFDDQFSVERPDGSNFTLKIRSTKLEDSAMYFCASSDPPHDTQYFGPGTRLTVL.